This entry lists 2 T cell receptor beta chains sequenced from one sample in a study of siplizumab effects on memory and regulatory T cells. Using immunoSEQ multiplex PCR, the repertoire was profiled, and TCRdb retains in-frame clones only, with some absent. This table has 85,000 to 90,000 clones, 75% to 90% appearing once. The sequenced sample consisted of CD4+ T cells sorted from blood. Receptors were obtained from a human donor in good health.

The chain couples TRBV28 to TRBJ2-1; 9 bases fit TRBD2. The length of the CDR3 is 14 residues. CDR1 MDHEN and CDR2 SYDVKM come from the germline V gene. The junction had 6 bases not matched to a gene; V was cut back by 5 bases and J by 7 bases. The CDR3 coding sequence is TGTGCCAGCAGTAAAGCGGGGGGACATAATGAGCAGTTCTTC. Its protein product is CASSKAGGHNEQFF.

This clone was recorded only once. DNA for the CDR3: TGTGCCAGCAGCAAAGCGGGAGGGAAGGAGACTGAAGCTTTCTTT. This encodes CASSKAGGKETEAFF. The chain combines TRBV21-1 with TRBJ1-1. TRBV21-1 is assigned pseudogene status. CDR3 length: 15 residues.